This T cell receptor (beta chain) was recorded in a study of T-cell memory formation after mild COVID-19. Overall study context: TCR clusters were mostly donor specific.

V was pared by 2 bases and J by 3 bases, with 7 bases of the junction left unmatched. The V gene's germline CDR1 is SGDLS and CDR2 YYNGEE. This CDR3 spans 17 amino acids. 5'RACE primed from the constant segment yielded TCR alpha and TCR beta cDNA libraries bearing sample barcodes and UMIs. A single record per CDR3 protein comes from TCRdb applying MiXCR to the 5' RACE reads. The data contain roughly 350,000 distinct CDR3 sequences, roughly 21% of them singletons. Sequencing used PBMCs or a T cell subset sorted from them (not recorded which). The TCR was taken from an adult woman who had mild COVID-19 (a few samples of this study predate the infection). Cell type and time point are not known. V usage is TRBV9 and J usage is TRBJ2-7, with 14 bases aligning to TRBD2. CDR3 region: CASSVGTSGSIDYEQYF. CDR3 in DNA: TGTGCCAGCAGCGTTGGGACTAGCGGGAGTATCGACTACGAGCAGTACTTC.